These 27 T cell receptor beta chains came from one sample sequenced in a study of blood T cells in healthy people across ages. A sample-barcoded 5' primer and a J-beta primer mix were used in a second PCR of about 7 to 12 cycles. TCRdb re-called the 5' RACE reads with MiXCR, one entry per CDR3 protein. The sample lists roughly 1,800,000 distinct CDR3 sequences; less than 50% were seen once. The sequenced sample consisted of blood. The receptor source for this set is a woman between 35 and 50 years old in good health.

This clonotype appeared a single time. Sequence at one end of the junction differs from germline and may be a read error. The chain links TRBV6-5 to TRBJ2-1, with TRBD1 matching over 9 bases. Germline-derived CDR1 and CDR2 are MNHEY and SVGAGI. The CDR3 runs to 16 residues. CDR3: CASRMTGTGSYDEQFF. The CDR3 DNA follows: TGTGCCAGCAGGATGACCGGGACAGGGTCCTACGATGAGCAGTTCTTC.

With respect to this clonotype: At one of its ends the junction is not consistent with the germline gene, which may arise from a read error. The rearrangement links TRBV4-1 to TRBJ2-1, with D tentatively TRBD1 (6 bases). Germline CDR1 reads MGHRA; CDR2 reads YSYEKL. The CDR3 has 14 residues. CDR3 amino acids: CASSQNREMNEQFF. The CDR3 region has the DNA TGCGCCAGTAGCCAGAACAGGGAGATGAATGAGCAGTTCTTC.

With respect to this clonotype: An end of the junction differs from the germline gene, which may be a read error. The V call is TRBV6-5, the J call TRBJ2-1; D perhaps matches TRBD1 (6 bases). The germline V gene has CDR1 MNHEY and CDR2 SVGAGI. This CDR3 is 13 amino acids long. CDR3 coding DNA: TGTGCCAGCAGGGACAGCAACTACGATGAGCAGTTCTTC. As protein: CASRDSNYDEQFF.

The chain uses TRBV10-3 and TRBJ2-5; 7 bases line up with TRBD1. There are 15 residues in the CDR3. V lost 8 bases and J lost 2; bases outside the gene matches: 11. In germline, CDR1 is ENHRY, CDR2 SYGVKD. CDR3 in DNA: TGTGCCATCTCCGGTGGGACAGAGCAGCAAGAGACCCAGTACTTC. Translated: CAISGGTEQQETQYF.

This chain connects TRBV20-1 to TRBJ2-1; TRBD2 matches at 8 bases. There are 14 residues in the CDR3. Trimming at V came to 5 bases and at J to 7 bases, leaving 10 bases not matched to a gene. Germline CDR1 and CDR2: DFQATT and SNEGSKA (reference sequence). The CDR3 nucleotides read TGCAGTGCTCCGGGACTAGGTCTACAGAATGAGCAGTTCTTC. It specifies CSAPGLGLQNEQFF.

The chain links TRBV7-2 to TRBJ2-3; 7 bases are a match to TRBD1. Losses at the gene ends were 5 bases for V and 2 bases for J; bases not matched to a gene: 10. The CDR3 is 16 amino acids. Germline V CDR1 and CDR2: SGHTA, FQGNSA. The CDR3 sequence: CASSRTGTVNTDTQYF. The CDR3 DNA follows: TGTGCCAGCAGCCGGACCGGGACAGTTAACACAGATACGCAGTATTTT.

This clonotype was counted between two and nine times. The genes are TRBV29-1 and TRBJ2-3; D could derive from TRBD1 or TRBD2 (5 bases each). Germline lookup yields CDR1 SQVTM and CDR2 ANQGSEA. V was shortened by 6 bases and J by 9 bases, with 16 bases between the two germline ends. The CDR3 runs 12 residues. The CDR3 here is CSVRLLGETQYF. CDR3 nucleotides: TGCAGCGTCAGATTACTAGGGGAAACGCAGTATTTT.

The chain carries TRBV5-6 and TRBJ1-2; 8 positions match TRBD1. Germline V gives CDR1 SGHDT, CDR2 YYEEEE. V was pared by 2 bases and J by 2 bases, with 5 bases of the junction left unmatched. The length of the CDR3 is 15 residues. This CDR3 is CASSFNGQGNYGYTF. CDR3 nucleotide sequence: TGTGCCAGCAGCTTTAATGGACAGGGAAACTATGGCTACACCTTC. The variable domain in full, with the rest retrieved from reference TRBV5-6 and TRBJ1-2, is DAGVTQSPTHLIKTRGQQVTLRCSPKSGHDTVSWYQQALGQGPQFIFQYYEEEERQRGNFPDRFSGHQFPNYSSELNVNALLLGDSALYLCASSFNGQGNYGYTFGSGTRLTVV.

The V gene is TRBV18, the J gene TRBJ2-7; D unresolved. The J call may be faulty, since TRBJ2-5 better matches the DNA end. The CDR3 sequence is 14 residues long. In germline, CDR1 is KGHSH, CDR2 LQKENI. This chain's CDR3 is CASSPPLAWETQYF. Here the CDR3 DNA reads TGTGCCAGCTCACCACCGTTGGCGTGGGAGACCCAGTACTTC.

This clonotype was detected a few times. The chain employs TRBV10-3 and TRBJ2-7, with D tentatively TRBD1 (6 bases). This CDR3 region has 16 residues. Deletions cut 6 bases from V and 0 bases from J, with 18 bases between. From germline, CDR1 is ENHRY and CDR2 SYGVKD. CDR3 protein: CAIRDLTGPSSYEQYF. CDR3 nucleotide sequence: TGTGCCATCAGGGATCTGACAGGTCCGAGCTCCTACGAGCAGTACTTC.

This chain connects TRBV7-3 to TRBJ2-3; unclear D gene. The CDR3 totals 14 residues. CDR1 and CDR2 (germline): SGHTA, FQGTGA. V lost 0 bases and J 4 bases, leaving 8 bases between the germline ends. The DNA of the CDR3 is TGTGCCAGCAGCTTAACCCCTAGATCAGATACGCAGTATTTT. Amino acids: CASSLTPRSDTQYF. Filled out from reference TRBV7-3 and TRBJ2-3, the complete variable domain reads GAGVSQTPSNKVTEKGKYVELRCDPISGHTALYWYRQSLGQGPEFLIYFQGTGAADDSGLPNDRFFAVRPEGSVSTLKIQRTERGDSAVYLCASSLTPRSDTQYFGPGTRLTVL.

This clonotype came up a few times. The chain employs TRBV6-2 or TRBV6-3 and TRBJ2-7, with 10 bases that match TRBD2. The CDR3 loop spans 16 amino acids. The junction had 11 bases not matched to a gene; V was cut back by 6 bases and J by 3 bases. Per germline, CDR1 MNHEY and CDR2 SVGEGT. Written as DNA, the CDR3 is TGTGCCAGCAGCCCCGGGGCTAGCGGGGGATACTACGAGCAGTACTTC. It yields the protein CASSPGASGGYYEQYF.

The CDR3 bases are TGTGCCAGCAGTTTTAGCTCAGGGACCTTACCCTACGAGCAGTACTTC. This sequence encodes CASSFSSGTLPYEQYF. The chain uses TRBV27 and TRBJ2-7; perhaps D is TRBD1 or TRBD2 (5 bases each). The CDR3 is made up of 16 amino acids. CDR1 and CDR2 from the germline V gene are MNHEY and SMNVEV (reference sequence). The V and J ends lost 3 bases and 2 bases respectively, with 17 bases between them.

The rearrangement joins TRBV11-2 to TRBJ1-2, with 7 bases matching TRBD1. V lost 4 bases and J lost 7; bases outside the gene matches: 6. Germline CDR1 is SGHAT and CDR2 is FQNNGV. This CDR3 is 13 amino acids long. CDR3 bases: TGTGCCAGCAGCTCACAGGGGATGGGTGGCTACACCTTC. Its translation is CASSSQGMGGYTF.

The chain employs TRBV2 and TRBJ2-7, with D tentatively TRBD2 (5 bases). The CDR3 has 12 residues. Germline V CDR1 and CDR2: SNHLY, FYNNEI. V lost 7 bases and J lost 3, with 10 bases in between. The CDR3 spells CASKRQNYEQYF. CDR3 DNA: TGTGCCAGCAAGCGGCAGAACTACGAGCAGTACTTC.

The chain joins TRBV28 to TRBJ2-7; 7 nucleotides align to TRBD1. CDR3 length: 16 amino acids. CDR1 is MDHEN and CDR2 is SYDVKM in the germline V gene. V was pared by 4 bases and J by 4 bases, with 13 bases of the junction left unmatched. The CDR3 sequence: CASSSPQTGIRYEQYF. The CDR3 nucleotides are TGTGCCAGCAGTTCCCCCCAGACAGGGATTAGGTACGAGCAGTACTTC.

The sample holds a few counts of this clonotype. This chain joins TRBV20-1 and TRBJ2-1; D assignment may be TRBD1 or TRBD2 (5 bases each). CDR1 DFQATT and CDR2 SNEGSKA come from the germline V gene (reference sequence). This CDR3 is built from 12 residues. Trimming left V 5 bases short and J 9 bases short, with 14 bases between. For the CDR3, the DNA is TGCAGTGCTCTCGGGACGGTCGGTGAGCAGTTCTTC. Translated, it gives CSALGTVGEQFF.

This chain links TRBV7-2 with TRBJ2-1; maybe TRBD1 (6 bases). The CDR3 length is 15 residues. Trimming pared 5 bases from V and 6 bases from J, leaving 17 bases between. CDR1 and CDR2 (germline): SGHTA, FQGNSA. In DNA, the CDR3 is TGTGCCAGCAGCCCCTATTACAGGGTTGGCAATGAGCAGTTCTTC. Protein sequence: CASSPYYRVGNEQFF.

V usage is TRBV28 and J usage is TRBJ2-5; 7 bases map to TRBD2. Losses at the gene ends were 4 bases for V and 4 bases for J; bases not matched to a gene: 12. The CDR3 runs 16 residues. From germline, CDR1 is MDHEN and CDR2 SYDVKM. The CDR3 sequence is CASSSRTAGRRETQYF. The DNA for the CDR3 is TGTGCCAGCAGTTCCCGTACAGCGGGGAGACGAGAGACCCAGTACTTC.

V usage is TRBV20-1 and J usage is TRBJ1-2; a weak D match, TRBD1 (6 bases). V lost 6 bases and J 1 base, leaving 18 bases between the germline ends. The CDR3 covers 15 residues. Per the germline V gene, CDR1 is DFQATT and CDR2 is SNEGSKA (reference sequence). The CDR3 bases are TGCAGTGCCAACACCCGGGACAAACTTAACTATGGCTACACCTTC. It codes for CSANTRDKLNYGYTF.

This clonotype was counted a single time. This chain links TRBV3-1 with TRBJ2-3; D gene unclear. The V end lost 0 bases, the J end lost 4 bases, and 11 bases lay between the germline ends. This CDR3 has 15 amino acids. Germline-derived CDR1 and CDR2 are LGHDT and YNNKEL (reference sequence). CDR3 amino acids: CASSQDAKDADTQYF. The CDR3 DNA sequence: TGTGCCAGCAGCCAAGATGCTAAAGACGCAGATACGCAGTATTTT.

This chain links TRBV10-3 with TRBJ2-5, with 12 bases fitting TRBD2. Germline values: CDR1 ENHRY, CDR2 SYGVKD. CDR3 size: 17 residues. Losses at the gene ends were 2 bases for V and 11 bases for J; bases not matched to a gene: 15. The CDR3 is CAISETGLAGLDNEQYF. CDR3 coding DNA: TGTGCCATCAGTGAGACGGGACTAGCGGGTTTGGACAATGAGCAGTACTTC.

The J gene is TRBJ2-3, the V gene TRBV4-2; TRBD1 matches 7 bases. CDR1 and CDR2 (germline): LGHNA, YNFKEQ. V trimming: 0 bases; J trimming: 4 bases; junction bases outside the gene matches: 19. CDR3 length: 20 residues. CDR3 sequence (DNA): TGTGCCAGCAGCCAAGAAGGGGCTGGGACAGCACTGCCCGTCGCAGATACGCAGTATTTT. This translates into CASSQEGAGTALPVADTQYF.

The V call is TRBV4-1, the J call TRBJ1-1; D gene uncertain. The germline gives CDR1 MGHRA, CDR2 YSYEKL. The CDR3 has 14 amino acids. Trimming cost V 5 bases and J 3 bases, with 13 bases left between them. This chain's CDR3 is CASSLVPSDTEAFF. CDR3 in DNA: TGCGCCAGCAGCTTGGTACCTTCGGACACTGAAGCTTTCTTT.

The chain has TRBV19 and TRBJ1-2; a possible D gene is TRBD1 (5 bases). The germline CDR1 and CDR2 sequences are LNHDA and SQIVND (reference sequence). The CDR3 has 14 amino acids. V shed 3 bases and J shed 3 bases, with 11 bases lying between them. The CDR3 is CASSMGTDYYGYTF. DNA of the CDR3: TGTGCCAGTAGTATGGGGACGGATTACTATGGCTACACCTTC.

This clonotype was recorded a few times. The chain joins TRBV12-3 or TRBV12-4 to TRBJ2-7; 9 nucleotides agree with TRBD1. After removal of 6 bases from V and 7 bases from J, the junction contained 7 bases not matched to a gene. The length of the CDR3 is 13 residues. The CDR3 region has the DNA TGTGCCAGCAGAGGACAGGGGCGGGATGAGCAGTACTTC. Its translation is CASRGQGRDEQYF.

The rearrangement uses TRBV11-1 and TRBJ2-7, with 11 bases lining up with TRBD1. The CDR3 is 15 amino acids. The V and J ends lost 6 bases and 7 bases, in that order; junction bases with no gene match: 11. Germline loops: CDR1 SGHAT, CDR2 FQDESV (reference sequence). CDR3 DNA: TGTGCCAGCAGACGCGGGGGACAGGGGGACAATGAGCAGTACTTC. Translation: CASRRGGQGDNEQYF. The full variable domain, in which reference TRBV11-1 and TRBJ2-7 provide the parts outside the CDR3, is EAEVAQSPRYKITEKSQAVAFWCDPISGHATLYWYRQILGQGPELLVQFQDESVVDDSQLPKDRFSAERLKGVDSTLKIQPAELGDSAMYLCASRRGGQGDNEQYFGPGTRLTVT.